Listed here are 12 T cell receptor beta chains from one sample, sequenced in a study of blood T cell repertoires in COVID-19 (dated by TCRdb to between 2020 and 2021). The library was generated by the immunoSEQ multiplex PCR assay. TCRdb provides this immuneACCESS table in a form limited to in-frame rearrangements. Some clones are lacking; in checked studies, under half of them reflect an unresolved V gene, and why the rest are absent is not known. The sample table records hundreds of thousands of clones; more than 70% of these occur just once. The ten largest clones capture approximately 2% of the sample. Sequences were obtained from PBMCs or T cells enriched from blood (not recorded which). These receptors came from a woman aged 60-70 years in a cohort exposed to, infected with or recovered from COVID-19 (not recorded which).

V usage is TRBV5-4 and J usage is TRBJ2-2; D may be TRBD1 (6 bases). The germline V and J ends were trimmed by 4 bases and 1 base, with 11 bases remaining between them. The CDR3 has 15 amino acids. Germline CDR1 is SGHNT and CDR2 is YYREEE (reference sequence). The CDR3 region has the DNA TGTGCCAGCAGCCCGCTGACAGGGAACACCGGGGAGCTGTTTTTT. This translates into CASSPLTGNTGELFF.

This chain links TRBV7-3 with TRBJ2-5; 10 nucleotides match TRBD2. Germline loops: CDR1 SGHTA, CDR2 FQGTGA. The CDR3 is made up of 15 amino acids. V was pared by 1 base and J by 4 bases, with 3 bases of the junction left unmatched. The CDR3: CASSLKAGGRETQYF. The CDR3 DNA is TGTGCCAGCAGCTTAAAAGCGGGAGGGCGAGAGACCCAGTACTTC.

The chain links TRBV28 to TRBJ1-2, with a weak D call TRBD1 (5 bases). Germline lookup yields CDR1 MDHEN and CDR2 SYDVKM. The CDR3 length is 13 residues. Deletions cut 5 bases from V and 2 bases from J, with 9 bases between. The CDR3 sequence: CASSEDRNYGYTF. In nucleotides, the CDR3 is TGTGCCAGCAGTGAAGACAGAAACTATGGCTACACCTTC.

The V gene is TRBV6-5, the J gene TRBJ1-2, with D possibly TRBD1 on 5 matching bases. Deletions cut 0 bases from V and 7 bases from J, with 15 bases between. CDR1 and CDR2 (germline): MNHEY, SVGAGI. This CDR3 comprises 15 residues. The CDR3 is CASSYSQGLVGGYTF. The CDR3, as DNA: TGTGCCAGCAGTTACTCTCAGGGTTTAGTTGGTGGCTACACCTTC.

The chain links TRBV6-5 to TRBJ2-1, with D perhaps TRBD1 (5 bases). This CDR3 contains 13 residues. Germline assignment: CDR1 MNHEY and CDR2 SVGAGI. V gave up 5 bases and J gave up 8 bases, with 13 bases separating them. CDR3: CASSPGIGYEQFF. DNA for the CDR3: TGTGCCAGCAGTCCAGGGATAGGGTATGAGCAGTTCTTC.

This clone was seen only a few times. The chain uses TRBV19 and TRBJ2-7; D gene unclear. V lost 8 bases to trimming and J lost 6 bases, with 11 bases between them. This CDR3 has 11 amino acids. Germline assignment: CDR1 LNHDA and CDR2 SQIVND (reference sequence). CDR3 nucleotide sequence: TGTGCCAGTGGGCCAGGAAGCGAGCAGTACTTC. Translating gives CASGPGSEQYF.

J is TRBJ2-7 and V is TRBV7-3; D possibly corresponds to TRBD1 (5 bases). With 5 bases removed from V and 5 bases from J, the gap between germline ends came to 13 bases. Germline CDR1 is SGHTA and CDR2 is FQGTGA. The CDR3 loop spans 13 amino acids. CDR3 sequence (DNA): TGTGCCAGCAGCGTCAGGGTAGGGAACGAGCAGTACTTC. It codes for CASSVRVGNEQYF.

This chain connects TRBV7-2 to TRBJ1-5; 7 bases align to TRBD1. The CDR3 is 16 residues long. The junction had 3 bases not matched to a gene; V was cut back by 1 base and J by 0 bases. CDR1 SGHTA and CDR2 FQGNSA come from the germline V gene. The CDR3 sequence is CASSLGTGVSNQPQHF. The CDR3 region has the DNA TGTGCCAGCAGCTTAGGAACAGGGGTTAGCAATCAGCCCCAGCATTTT.

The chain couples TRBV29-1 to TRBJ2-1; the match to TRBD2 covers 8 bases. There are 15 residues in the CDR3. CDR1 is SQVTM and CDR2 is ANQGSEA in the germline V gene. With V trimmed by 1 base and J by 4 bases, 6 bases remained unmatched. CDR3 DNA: TGCAGCGTTGAAGGGTTGAGCGGGAGATACAATGAGCAGTTCTTC. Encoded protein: CSVEGLSGRYNEQFF.

The CDR3 DNA reads TGCGCCAGCAGTTACACCGGGACTAGCGGCACAGATACGCAGTATTTT. Residues: CASSYTGTSGTDTQYF. The chain links TRBV5-1 to TRBJ2-3; 10 nucleotides line up with TRBD2. This CDR3 has 16 residues. V was clipped by 5 bases and J by 1 base; unmatched bases: 7. Germline loops: CDR1 SGHRS, CDR2 YFSETQ. Looking up the rest from reference TRBV5-1 and TRBJ2-3 gives the full variable domain: KAGVTQTPRYLIKTRGQQVTLSCSPISGHRSVSWYQQTPGQGLQFLFEYFSETQRNKGNFPGRFSGRQFSNSRSEMNVSTLELGDSALYLCASSYTGTSGTDTQYFGPGTRLTVL.

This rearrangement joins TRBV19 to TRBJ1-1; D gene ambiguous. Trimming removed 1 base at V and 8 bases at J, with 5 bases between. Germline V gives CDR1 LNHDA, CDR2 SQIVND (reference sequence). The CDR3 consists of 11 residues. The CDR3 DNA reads TGTGCCAGTAGTATAGCGGGGGAAGCTTTCTTT. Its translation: CASSIAGEAFF.

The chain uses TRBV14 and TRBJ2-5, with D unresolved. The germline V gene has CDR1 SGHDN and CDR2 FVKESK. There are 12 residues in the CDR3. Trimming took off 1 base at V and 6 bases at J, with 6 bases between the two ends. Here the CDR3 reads CASSQGPKTQYF. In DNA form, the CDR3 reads TGTGCCAGCAGCCAAGGGCCGAAGACCCAGTACTTC.